The entry that follows covers one T cell receptor beta chain sequence. Amplification from RNA transcripts yielded the TCR beta CDR3 regions. HTBI primers served in a first-round RT-PCR, which a second-round multiplex PCR followed. TCRdb analysed the multiplex PCR reads with MiXCR anew, one entry per CDR3 protein. The table records about 740,000 distinct CDR3 sequences, around 40% of them present only once. Per germline, CDR1 SNHLY and CDR2 FYNNEI. The CDR3 runs 14 residues. V was clipped by 1 base and J by 5 bases, with 12 bases between them. This record belongs to a study of Graves' ophthalmopathy and Graves' hyperthyroidism.

The sample taken for sequencing was peripheral blood. The chain couples TRBV2 to TRBJ2-7; either TRBD1 or TRBD2 may supply D (6 bases each). The sequence derives from an adult man with Graves' ophthalmopathy. CDR3 amino acids: CASSEGGARNEQYF. The CDR3 DNA reads TGTGCCAGCAGTGAAGGGGGGGCGCGGAACGAGCAGTACTTC.